The rows below give T cell receptor beta chains drawn from one sample of a study of T cell clonotyping in hematopoietic cell transplantation. Measured with immunoSEQ multiplex PCR; TCRdb has only the in-frame clones, and not every one. The data contain 25,000 to 30,000 clones, more than 85% of them singletons. The source was PBMCs, collected 100 days after allogeneic stem cell transplant. Every receptor here comes from a female patient aged 50-59 years who had an allogeneic stem cell transplant from a related donor, so the T cells may come from the graft donor. Some clones in this sample may be carry-over from other donors' samples. CDR3s include the opening cysteine and the closing phenylalanine or tryptophan. Each record gives: J gene, clone size, V gene, D gene, CDR3 DNA, CDR3 protein. The D gene is left open where the match is weak. Not every row has a clone size; where given, it reads once, few, many or a size class.

TRBJ2-7	NA	TRBV5-1	TRBD1	TGCGCCAGCAGCTTGGGGACAGGGGGCTCCTACGAGCAGTACTTC	CASSLGTGGSYEQYF
TRBJ2-2	once	TRBV29-1	TRBD1	TGCAGCGTTTCCCGTGGGAACAGGGGTTTCGGCACCGGGGAGCTGTTTTTT	CSVSRGNRGFGTGELFF
TRBJ1-5	NA	TRBV6-6	NA	TGTGCCAGCCTTTTACATCCCCTGGGGAATCAGCCCCAGCATTTT	CASLLHPLGNQPQHF
TRBJ2-7	once	TRBV7-8	TRBD2	TGTGCCAGCAGTACTAGCGGGGGGGCCTTGGACGAGCAGTACTTC	CASSTSGGALDEQYF
TRBJ2-5	NA	TRBV5-1	TRBD2	TGCGCCAGCAGCTTGGTAGCGGGGTCGGAGACCCAGTACTTC	CASSLVAGSETQYF
TRBJ2-5	NA	TRBV5-4	NA	TGTGCCAGCAGCCCCGGACAGATCCAAGAGACCCAGTACTTC	CASSPGQIQETQYF
TRBJ2-6	NA	TRBV9	NA	TGTGCCAGCAGCCTCCGGACTGGGGCCAACGTCCTGACTTTC	CASSLRTGANVLTF
TRBJ1-2	NA	TRBV5-6	NA	TGTGCCAGCAGGCAGGGCGGGAATGGCTACACCTTC	CASRQGGNGYTF
TRBJ1-2	NA	TRBV2	TRBD1	TGTGCCAGCAGTTTGGACAGGGGAAATGGCTACACCTTC	CASSLDRGNGYTF
TRBJ1-2	NA	TRBV9	TRBD1	TGTGCCAGCAGCGCCAAATTGACAGGGGGCTCCACCTATGGCTACACCTTC	CASSAKLTGGSTYGYTF
TRBJ1-4	NA	TRBV19	NA	TGTGCCAGCGGGGGCCAGGCGGTTGAAAAACTGTTTTTT	CASGGQAVEKLFF
TRBJ1-4	NA	TRBV18	NA	TGTGCCAGCTCACCAGGAGAAGGTGAAAAACTGTTTTTT	CASSPGEGEKLFF
TRBJ1-6	once	TRBV13	NA	TGTGCCAGCAGCCAGGGTTATAATTCACCCCTCCACTTT	CASSQGYNSPLHF
TRBJ1-3	NA	TRBV6-5	NA	TGTGCCAGCAGTTACACTGAACAGGGAGGAAACACCATATATTTT	CASSYTEQGGNTIYF
TRBJ2-1	NA	TRBV11-3	NA	TGTGCCAGCAGCCGTGAAACTAGCTCCTACAATGAGCAGTTCTTC	CASSRETSSYNEQFF
TRBJ2-5	NA	TRBV5-1	NA	TGCGCCAGCAGCTTGCCCCTACAAGAGACCCAGTACTTC	CASSLPLQETQYF
TRBJ1-1	NA	TRBV7-2	TRBD1	TGTGCCAGCAGCTTAGTCGACAGGGGCGCTGAAGCTTTCTTT	CASSLVDRGAEAFF
TRBJ1-2	NA	TRBV2	TRBD1	TGTGCCAGCAGCGACAGGGTTTACTATGGCTACACCTTC	CASSDRVYYGYTF
TRBJ1-3	NA	TRBV7-2	NA	TGTGCCAGCAGCTTATCGGCAGCTCCTGGAAACACCATATATTTT	CASSLSAAPGNTIYF
TRBJ2-5	NA	TRBV7-9	NA	TGTGCCAGCAGCCCAAGGGGAGCTGCCTCGCAAGAGACCCAGTACTTC	CASSPRGAASQETQYF
TRBJ1-1	once	TRBV6-5	NA	TGTGCCAGCAGTTACGAGGTGATGAACACTGAAGCTTTCTTT	CASSYEVMNTEAFF
TRBJ1-1	once	TRBV5-1	NA	TGCGCCAGCAGCTTGGGGCAGACTAGGAACACTGAAGCTTTCTTT	CASSLGQTRNTEAFF
TRBJ1-4	once	TRBV6-4	NA	TGTGCCAGCAGTGCCGAAGGGGGAATAGGCGAAAAACTGTTTTTT	CASSAEGGIGEKLFF
TRBJ2-1	NA	TRBV5-1	NA	TGCGCCAGCAGCCCCGCGTCCGCTGGTGGAAGGAATGAGCAGTTCTTC	CASSPASAGGRNEQFF
TRBJ1-5	NA	TRBV4-1	NA	TGCGCCAGCAGCCAAGGCCGCGGAGGGGGGGGTGGTCAGCCCCAGCATTTT	CASSQGRGGGGGQPQHF
TRBJ1-3	NA	TRBV7-2	NA	TGTGCCAGCAGCTTAGGAGTCCGTGGAAACACCATATATTTT	CASSLGVRGNTIYF
TRBJ1-1	NA	TRBV27	NA	TGTGCCAGCCGAAGGGGCTACCAGGGGAACACTGAAGCTTTCTTT	CASRRGYQGNTEAFF
TRBJ2-3	NA	TRBV6-5	NA	TGTGCCAGCAGAAGGGGTGATACGCAGTATTTT	CASRRGDTQYF
TRBJ2-5	NA	TRBV7-9	TRBD2	TGTGCCAGCAGCTTCGGGACTAGCGGGGGGCAAGAGACCCAGTACTTC	CASSFGTSGGQETQYF
TRBJ2-5	NA	TRBV5-1	NA	TGCGCCAGCAGCCCCCTCGGGGAGACCCAGTACTTC	CASSPLGETQYF
TRBJ2-7	NA	TRBV5-6	TRBD2	TGTGCCAGCAGCTTGGCGGGAGCGGGGGTGATTTCCTACGAGCAGTACTTC	CASSLAGAGVISYEQYF
TRBJ2-7	NA	TRBV30	TRBD1	TGTGCCTGGAGTGCCCGACGGGACAGGGGGAAGGTTGAGCAGTACTTC	CAWSARRDRGKVEQYF
TRBJ1-5	NA	TRBV19	TRBD1	TGTGCCAGTAGTATAATAGGGGGCTGGAGCAATCAGCCCCAGCATTTT	CASSIIGGWSNQPQHF
TRBJ1-2	NA	TRBV18	NA	TGTGCCAGCTCACCGGGATCCTCCTCAAAAAACTATGGCTACACCTTC	CASSPGSSSKNYGYTF
TRBJ1-1	NA	TRBV5-4	NA	TGTGCCAGCAGCCCCGCACGGCGCTTGAACACTGAAGCTTTCTTT	CASSPARRLNTEAFF
TRBJ1-1	NA	TRBV4-1	NA	TGCGCCAGCAGCCAAGTGGCGACTCGACATACTGAAGCTTTCTTT	CASSQVATRHTEAFF
TRBJ1-1	NA	TRBV5-4	NA	TGTGCCAGCAGCTTGGCCCCATCTTGGGAGACTGAAGCTTTCTTT	CASSLAPSWETEAFF